These 3 T cell receptor beta chains were all obtained from the same sample, sequenced in a study of blood T cell repertoires in COVID-19 (TCRdb year 2020). The protocol used for the library was the immunoSEQ multiplex PCR assay. As stored in TCRdb, this immuneACCESS dataset retains in-frame rearrangements with V and J assigned. A fraction of the clones does not appear; measured against another copy, unresolved V genes explain less than half of the discrepancy, and the remainder lacks a known reason. The sample table records about 160,000 clones; roughly 84% of these occur just once. The ten largest clones add up to roughly 1.2% of the sample. The sequenced sample was peripheral blood. These receptors originate from a man aged 55 to 70 who had recovered from COVID-19.

The V gene is TRBV27, the J gene TRBJ2-3, with D possibly matching TRBD1 (6 bases). The germline CDR1 and CDR2 sequences are MNHEY and SMNVEV (reference sequence). The CDR3 runs 14 residues. V lost 3 bases and J 10 bases, leaving 17 bases between the germline ends. The CDR3: CASSFRQALFPQYF. CDR3 coding DNA: TGTGCCAGCAGTTTTAGACAGGCGCTCTTTCCGCAGTATTTT.

The V and J genes are TRBV2 and TRBJ1-5; D remains unclear. The length of the CDR3 is 14 residues. Germline-derived CDR1 and CDR2 are SNHLY and FYNNEI. Trimming removed 7 bases from V and 2 bases from J, with 12 bases in between. For the CDR3, the DNA is TGTGCCAGCACCCCCTGGCAGGGCAATCAGCCCCAGCATTTT. Residues: CASTPWQGNQPQHF.

The chain combines TRBV19 with TRBJ2-7, with TRBD1 as a possible D gene (6 bases). CDR1 LNHDA and CDR2 SQIVND come from the germline V gene (reference sequence). CDR3 length: 16 residues. Trimming removed 3 bases from V and 3 bases from J, with 18 bases in between. This CDR3 reads CASSISFADSGYEQYF. The DNA for the CDR3 is TGTGCCAGTAGTATTAGCTTCGCGGACAGTGGCTACGAGCAGTACTTC.